The 12 T cell receptor beta chains below come from one sample, sequenced in a study of control samples from healthy donors and cancer patients. Generated by immunoSEQ multiplex PCR, the TCRdb table keeps only in-frame clones and is missing some. The sample carries about 130,000 clones, around 93% recorded once. The source material was blood. Every receptor here comes from a man between 18 and 29 years old in good health.

The chain joins TRBV10-1 to TRBJ2-1, with D possibly being TRBD1 or TRBD2 (6 bases each). Trimming took off 4 bases at V and 6 bases at J, with 13 bases between the two ends. CDR1 and CDR2 from the germline V gene are WNHNN and SYGVQD (reference sequence). The CDR3 consists of 14 residues. This chain's CDR3 is CASSGFRGRNEQFF. The CDR3 DNA sequence: TGCGCCAGCAGTGGGTTTCGGGGGCGCAATGAGCAGTTCTTC.

J is TRBJ2-1 and V is TRBV27; tentatively, D is TRBD2 (7 bases). CDR1 and CDR2 from the germline V gene are MNHEY and SMNVEV (reference sequence). The CDR3 has 19 residues. V shed 2 bases and J shed 2 bases, with 22 bases lying between them. CDR3: CASSLGARGGGGPYNEQFF. In DNA form, the CDR3 reads TGTGCCAGCAGTTTAGGAGCCCGAGGAGGGGGGGGCCCCTACAATGAGCAGTTCTTC.

This clone was recorded once. The chain joins TRBV3-1 (or the pseudogene TRBV3-2) to TRBJ2-3; a weak D match, TRBD1 (6 bases). CDR3 length: 14 amino acids. V was shortened by 2 bases and J by 5 bases, with 11 bases between the two germline ends. Per the germline V gene, CDR1 is LGHDT and CDR2 is YNNKEL (reference sequence). CDR3 nucleotides: TGTGCCAGCAGCCAATCTGGGGGCGTAGATACGCAGTATTTT. Encoded protein: CASSQSGGVDTQYF.

This clone has just one count. This rearrangement joins TRBV9 to TRBJ2-5; D gene uncertain. V dropped 3 bases and J dropped 13 bases, with 13 bases sitting between them. The germline V gene has CDR1 SGDLS and CDR2 YYNGEE. This CDR3 contains 11 residues. Written as DNA, the CDR3 is TGTGCCAGCAGCGCGACCCGCGTGAGGTACTTC. Its protein is CASSATRVRYF.

The chain recombines TRBV18 with TRBJ2-3; possible D gene TRBD2, 5 bases. V lost 6 bases and J 3 bases, leaving 10 bases between the germline ends. CDR1 and CDR2 from the germline V gene are KGHSH and LQKENI. The CDR3 consists of 13 residues. The CDR3 DNA reads as TGTGCCAGCTCGGCACTAGTGACAGATACGCAGTATTTT. The encoded protein is CASSALVTDTQYF.

This clone was found once. Written as DNA, the CDR3 is TGTGCCAGCAGCTCCCAGGGGGGAAAGATCAGCTACGAGCAGTACTTC. Its protein is CASSSQGGKISYEQYF. The rearrangement links TRBV5-4 to TRBJ2-7, with a possible D match to TRBD1 (7 bases). CDR1 is SGHNT, CDR2 YYREEE, per germline (reference sequence). Trimming removed 3 bases at V and 3 bases at J, with 19 bases between. The CDR3 runs 16 residues.

Ten or more counts support this clone. The genes are TRBV12-3 or TRBV12-4 and TRBJ1-6; D not certain. Trimming removed 4 bases at V and 9 bases at J, with 7 bases between. CDR3 length: 12 amino acids. CDR3 sequence reads: CASSSPPSPLHF. The CDR3 DNA follows: TGTGCCAGCAGTTCCCCACCTTCACCCCTCCACTTT.

The genes are TRBV5-4 and TRBJ1-2; maybe TRBD1 (5 bases). Germline CDR1 and CDR2: SGHNT and YYREEE (reference sequence). The length of the CDR3 is 13 residues. V was cut by 4 bases and J by 8 bases, with 15 bases left in between. In DNA form, the CDR3 reads TGTGCCAGCAGCACTCCGGGACTAACGGGCTACACCTTC. It encodes CASSTPGLTGYTF.

V is TRBV9 and J is TRBJ1-1; D not certain. The CDR3 consists of 10 residues. V was pared by 10 bases and J by 3 bases, with 7 bases between. CDR1 SGDLS and CDR2 YYNGEE come from the germline V gene. CDR3 bases: TGTGCCTCTCGGGACACTGAAGCTTTCTTT. Encoded protein: CASRDTEAFF.

The rearrangement links TRBV6-6 to TRBJ2-5; tentative D call: TRBD2 (7 bases). The V gene's germline CDR1 is MNHNY and CDR2 SVGAGI (reference sequence). V was cut by 0 bases and J by 5 bases, with 13 bases left in between. This CDR3 has 15 amino acids. CDR3 region: CASSYSGGQWETQYF. CDR3 bases: TGTGCCAGCAGTTACTCGGGGGGGCAGTGGGAGACCCAGTACTTC.

V and J are TRBV5-1 and TRBJ2-7, with TRBD1 as a possible D gene (6 bases). The CDR3 loop spans 14 amino acids. With 4 bases removed from V and 5 bases from J, the gap between germline ends came to 16 bases. Germline V gives CDR1 SGHRS, CDR2 YFSETQ. This CDR3 reads CASSHGQLIHEQYF. In DNA, the CDR3 is TGCGCCAGCAGCCACGGACAGCTAATCCACGAGCAGTACTTC. Based on the CDR3 plus reference TRBV5-1 and TRBJ2-7, the full variable domain is KAGVTQTPRYLIKTRGQQVTLSCSPISGHRSVSWYQQTPGQGLQFLFEYFSETQRNKGNFPGRFSGRQFSNSRSEMNVSTLELGDSALYLCASSHGQLIHEQYFGPGTRLTVT.

The chain is built from TRBV13 and TRBJ2-7, with a weak D call TRBD1 (5 bases). V lost 2 bases and J lost 2, with 13 bases in between. Germline values: CDR1 PRHDT, CDR2 FYEKMQ (reference sequence). This CDR3 has 15 amino acids. This CDR3 is CASSLIARAAYEQYF. CDR3 nucleotides: TGTGCCAGCAGCTTAATCGCCAGGGCGGCCTACGAGCAGTACTTC.